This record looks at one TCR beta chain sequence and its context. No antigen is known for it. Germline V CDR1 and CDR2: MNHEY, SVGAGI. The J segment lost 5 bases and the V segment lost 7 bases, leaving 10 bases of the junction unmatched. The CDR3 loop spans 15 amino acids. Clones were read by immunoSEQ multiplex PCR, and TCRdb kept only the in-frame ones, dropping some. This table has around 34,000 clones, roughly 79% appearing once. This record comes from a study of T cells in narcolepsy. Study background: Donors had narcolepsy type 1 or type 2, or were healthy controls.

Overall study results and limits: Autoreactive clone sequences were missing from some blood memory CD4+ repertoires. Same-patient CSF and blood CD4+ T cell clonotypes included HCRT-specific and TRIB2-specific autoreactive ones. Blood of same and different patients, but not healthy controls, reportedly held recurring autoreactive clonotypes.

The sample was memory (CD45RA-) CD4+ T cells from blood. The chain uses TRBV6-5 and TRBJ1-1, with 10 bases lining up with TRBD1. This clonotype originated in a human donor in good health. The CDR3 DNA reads TGTGCCAGCAAGAAAACCGGGACAGGGGAGACTGAAGCTTTCTTT. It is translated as CASKKTGTGETEAFF.